This T cell receptor beta chain was identified during a study of blood T cell repertoires in COVID-19. In the study overall: Sites in the United States, Italy and Spain provided acute and convalescent COVID-19 samples. T cells, B-cell-depleted T cells, or PBMCs supplied cDNA or gDNA.

Authors' analysis steps: From reference gene primer amplification, estimates of nucleated cell counts were derived. Using immunoSEQ multiplex PCR, the repertoire was profiled, and TCRdb retains in-frame clones only, with some absent. V, J and clone size were drawn from that table, and D and trimming were deduced from the DNA. The table shows under 300,000 clones, with roughly 82% occurring only once. This sequence originates from a woman at least 80 years old with active or convalescent COVID-19. Sequenced sample: peripheral blood.

The CDR3 region is CASSSPDRAITDTQYF. The CDR3 nucleotides read TGCGCCAGCAGCTCCCCGGACAGGGCAATCACAGATACGCAGTATTTT. The chain has TRBV5-1 and TRBJ2-3; 8 nucleotides line up with TRBD1. The CDR3 has 16 amino acids. The germline CDR1 and CDR2 sequences are SGHRS and YFSETQ. V lost 3 bases, J lost 2 bases, and 8 bases stayed unmatched.